These 17 T cell receptor beta chains originate from one sample sequenced in a study of T-cell memory formation after mild COVID-19. MiXCR was run by TCRdb on the 5' RACE reads, yielding one entry per CDR3 protein. The sample has hundreds of thousands of distinct CDR3 sequences, 20% to 25% seen once. Sequencing used PBMCs or a T cell subset sorted from them (not recorded which). These TCRs come from an adult woman who had mild COVID-19 (a few samples of this study predate the infection). Cell type and time point are not known.

The rearrangement links TRBV29-1 to TRBJ2-5; D remains ambiguous. Per the germline V gene, CDR1 is SQVTM and CDR2 is ANQGSEA. There are 11 residues in the CDR3. Trimming removed 4 bases at V and 5 bases at J, with 8 bases between. The CDR3, as DNA: TGCAGCGTTGTCAGCCTTGAGACCCAGTACTTC. Protein sequence: CSVVSLETQYF.

This clonotype was seen only a few times. This chain connects TRBV2 to TRBJ1-3; no clear D gene. CDR3 length: 15 residues. V shed 6 bases and J shed 4 bases, with 16 bases lying between them. The germline V gene has CDR1 SNHLY and CDR2 FYNNEI. CDR3 DNA: TGTGCCAGCAGCGTCCGCTGGACTGGGGGAAACACCATATATTTT. Translated, it gives CASSVRWTGGNTIYF.

This clonotype has more than one count but fewer than ten. The V and J genes are TRBV12-3 or TRBV12-4 and TRBJ1-2, with D uncertain. The germline V and J ends were trimmed by 6 bases and 0 bases, with 11 bases remaining between them. The CDR3 runs to 14 residues. CDR3 coding DNA: TGTGCCAGCAGGGGGTTCGGTACTAACTATGGCTACACCTTC. Translation gives CASRGFGTNYGYTF.

This rearrangement joins TRBV4-3 to TRBJ1-2; 7 nucleotides agree with TRBD1. The CDR3 covers 16 residues. Trimming took 1 base from V and 0 from J; bases not matched to a gene: 5. CDR1 and CDR2 (germline): LGHNA, YSLEER. CDR3 sequence (DNA): TGCGCCAGCAGCCAAGCAGGGACAGCATCTAACTATGGCTACACCTTC. This gives the protein CASSQAGTASNYGYTF.

J is TRBJ1-5 and V is TRBV3-1, with D unclear. Per the germline V gene, CDR1 is LGHDT and CDR2 is YNNKEL (reference sequence). V shed 1 base and J shed 5 bases, with 9 bases lying between them. CDR3 length: 14 amino acids. CDR3 sequence reads: CASSQGGGDQPQHF. In nucleotides, the CDR3 is TGTGCCAGCAGCCAAGGGGGTGGGGATCAGCCCCAGCATTTT.

The chain combines TRBV20-1 with TRBJ2-7; 8 nucleotides agree with TRBD2. V shed 3 bases and J 4 bases; nucleotides not matched to a gene: 8. The CDR3 is made up of 14 amino acids. Germline CDR1 reads DFQATT; CDR2 reads SNEGSKA (reference sequence). The CDR3 sequence: CSASRPGGHYEQYF. In DNA, the CDR3 is TGCAGTGCTAGTAGGCCGGGAGGGCATTACGAGCAGTACTTC.

This rearrangement joins TRBV11-2 to TRBJ2-7; 8 nucleotides line up with TRBD1. CDR1 is SGHAT, CDR2 FQNNGV, per germline. The length of the CDR3 is 16 residues. V was pared by 5 bases and J by 0 bases, with 9 bases of the junction left unmatched. This chain's CDR3 is CASSTYRTGSSYEQYF. The DNA for the CDR3 is TGTGCCAGCAGCACCTACCGGACAGGGAGCTCCTACGAGCAGTACTTC.

In its sample, this clonotype was seen a few times. The chain uses TRBV7-9 and TRBJ2-2; 8 bases match TRBD2. The CDR3 runs to 16 residues. Trimming took 4 bases from V and 1 from J; bases not matched to a gene: 5. CDR1 and CDR2 from the germline V gene are SEHNR and FQNEAQ (reference sequence). CDR3 protein: CASSSPGGLNTGELFF. The DNA of the CDR3 is TGTGCCAGCAGCTCGCCGGGGGGGTTGAACACCGGGGAGCTGTTTTTT.

This sequence joins TRBV7-8 and TRBJ2-7; 7 nucleotides line up with TRBD1. CDR1 and CDR2 from the germline V gene are SGHVS and FQNEAQ. The CDR3 length is 15 residues. The trim removed 5 bases at V and 3 bases at J, leaving 10 bases unmatched. The chain's CDR3 is CASSPRTGSLYEQYF. The CDR3 DNA reads as TGTGCCAGCAGCCCGAGGACAGGATCCCTCTACGAGCAGTACTTC.

The rearrangement uses TRBV4-1 and TRBJ1-4, with TRBD1 identical over 7 bases. CDR1 and CDR2 from the germline V gene are MGHRA and YSYEKL. V was pared by 1 base and J by 4 bases, with 9 bases of the junction left unmatched. The CDR3 has 17 amino acids. CDR3 sequence: CASSQGPQGSSNEKLFF. The CDR3 bases are TGCGCCAGCAGCCAAGGACCACAGGGGTCGAGTAATGAAAAACTGTTTTTT.

This clonotype appeared a few times. J is TRBJ1-2 and V is TRBV4-2; 9 bases line up with TRBD1. CDR1 is LGHNA, CDR2 YNFKEQ, per germline. There are 16 residues in the CDR3. After removal of 0 bases from V and 7 bases from J, the junction contained 9 bases not matched to a gene. CDR3 nucleotides: TGTGCCAGCAGCCAAGATATCCGGGACAGGGCGGGTGGCTACACCTTC. Its protein is CASSQDIRDRAGGYTF.

The rearrangement uses TRBV24-1 and TRBJ2-3, with 13 positions matching TRBD2. Trimming took 4 bases from V and 1 from J; bases not matched to a gene: 4. Germline V lookup: CDR1 KGHDR, CDR2 SFDVKD. The CDR3 sequence is 17 residues long. In nucleotides, the CDR3 is TGTGCCACCAGTGAAACTAGCGGGAGGGCCGGCACAGATACGCAGTATTTT. Protein product: CATSETSGRAGTDTQYF.

V gene TRBV4-1 combines with J gene TRBJ2-1; 10 positions agree with TRBD2. Unmatched junction bases numbered 8, after V lost 5 bases and J lost 1 base. CDR3 length equals 17 residues. The germline V gene has CDR1 MGHRA and CDR2 YSYEKL. The CDR3 protein is CASSDPGLARSYNEQFF. Here the CDR3 DNA reads TGCGCCAGCAGCGACCCGGGACTAGCGAGGTCCTACAATGAGCAGTTCTTC.

V is TRBV28 and J is TRBJ2-7, with D perhaps TRBD1 or TRBD2 (6 bases each). Germline assignment: CDR1 MDHEN and CDR2 SYDVKM. V dropped 6 bases and J dropped 5 bases, with 14 bases sitting between them. This CDR3 spans 13 amino acids. The CDR3 is CASRRGGWNEQYF. The CDR3 bases are TGTGCCAGCAGACGAGGGGGGTGGAACGAGCAGTACTTC.

Written as DNA, the CDR3 is TGTGCCAGCAGCTTGTATCGAGGGGGCCCCTTTTGGAATGAGCAGTTCTTC. As protein: CASSLYRGGPFWNEQFF. This chain joins TRBV5-6 and TRBJ2-1, with 7 bases lining up with TRBD1. V dropped 1 base and J dropped 7; count of bases not matched to a gene: 14. The CDR3 sequence is 17 residues long. CDR1 is SGHDT and CDR2 is YYEEEE in the germline V gene.

This chain uses TRBV9 with TRBJ2-7; 13 bases align to TRBD2. The germline V gene encodes CDR1 SGDLS and CDR2 YYNGEE. The CDR3 is 17 residues long. V lost 2 bases, J lost 5 bases, and 10 bases stayed unmatched. The CDR3 here is CASSVTPGLAGFDEQYF. CDR3 DNA: TGTGCCAGCAGCGTCACTCCGGGACTAGCGGGGTTCGACGAGCAGTACTTC.

The chain carries TRBV5-1 and TRBJ2-3; 9 nucleotides agree with TRBD1. CDR3 length equals 16 residues. V lost 4 bases, J lost 9 bases, and 15 bases stayed unmatched. The germline V gene has CDR1 SGHRS and CDR2 YFSETQ. The DNA for the CDR3 is TGCGCCAGCAGCCCTGGATGGGACAGGGAGGGCAGCACGCAGTATTTT. Its protein product is CASSPGWDREGSTQYF.